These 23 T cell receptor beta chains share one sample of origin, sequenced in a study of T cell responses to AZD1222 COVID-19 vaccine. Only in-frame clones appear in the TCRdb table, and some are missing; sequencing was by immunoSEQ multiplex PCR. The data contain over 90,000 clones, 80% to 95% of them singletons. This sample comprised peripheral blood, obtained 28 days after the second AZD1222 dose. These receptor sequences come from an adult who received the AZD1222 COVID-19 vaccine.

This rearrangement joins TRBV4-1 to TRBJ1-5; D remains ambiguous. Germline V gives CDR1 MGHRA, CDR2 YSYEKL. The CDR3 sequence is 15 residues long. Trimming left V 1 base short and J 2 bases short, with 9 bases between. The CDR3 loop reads CASSQVSRGNQPQHF. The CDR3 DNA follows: TGCGCCAGCAGCCAAGTTTCTCGTGGCAATCAGCCCCAGCATTTT.

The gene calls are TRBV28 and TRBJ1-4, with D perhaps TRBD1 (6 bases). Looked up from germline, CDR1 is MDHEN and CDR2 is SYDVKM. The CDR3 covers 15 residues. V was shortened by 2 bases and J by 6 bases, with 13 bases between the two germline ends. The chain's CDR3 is CASSLMGRGDEKLFF. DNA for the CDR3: TGTGCCAGCAGTTTAATGGGCAGGGGTGATGAAAAACTGTTTTTT.

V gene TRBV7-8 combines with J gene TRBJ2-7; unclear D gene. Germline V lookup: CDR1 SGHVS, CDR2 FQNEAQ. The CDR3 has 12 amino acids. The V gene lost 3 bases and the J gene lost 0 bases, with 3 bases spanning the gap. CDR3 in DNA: TGTGCCAGCAGCTTCGGCTCCTACGAGCAGTACTTC. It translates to CASSFGSYEQYF.

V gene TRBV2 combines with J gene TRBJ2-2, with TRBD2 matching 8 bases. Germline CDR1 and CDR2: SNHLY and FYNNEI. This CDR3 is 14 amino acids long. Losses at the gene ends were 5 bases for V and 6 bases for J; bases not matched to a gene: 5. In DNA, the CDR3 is TGTGCCAGCAGTACTACGGGAGGGGCCGGGGAGCTGTTTTTT. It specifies CASSTTGGAGELFF.

In DNA form, the CDR3 reads TGCGCCAGCAGCTTGGATGCTGCGGGCGGGCAGTTCTTC. Protein sequence: CASSLDAAGGQFF. This chain uses TRBV5-1 with TRBJ2-1, with D possibly matching TRBD2 (5 bases). The germline V gene encodes CDR1 SGHRS and CDR2 YFSETQ. The V and J ends lost 0 bases and 12 bases respectively, with 13 bases between them. The CDR3 is made up of 13 amino acids.

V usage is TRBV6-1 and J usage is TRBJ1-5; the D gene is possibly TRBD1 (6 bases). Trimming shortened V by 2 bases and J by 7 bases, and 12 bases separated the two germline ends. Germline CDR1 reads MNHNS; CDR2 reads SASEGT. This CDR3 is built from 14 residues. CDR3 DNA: TGTGCCAGCAGTGAAATTTGGGGGGCCCAGCCCCAGCATTTT. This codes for CASSEIWGAQPQHF.

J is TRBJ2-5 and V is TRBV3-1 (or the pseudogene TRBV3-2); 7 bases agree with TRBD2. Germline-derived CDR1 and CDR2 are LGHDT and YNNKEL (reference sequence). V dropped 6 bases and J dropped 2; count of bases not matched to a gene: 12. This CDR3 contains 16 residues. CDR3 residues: CASSTLGASGQETQYF. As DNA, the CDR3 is TGTGCCAGCAGTACCTTAGGGGCTAGCGGACAAGAGACCCAGTACTTC.

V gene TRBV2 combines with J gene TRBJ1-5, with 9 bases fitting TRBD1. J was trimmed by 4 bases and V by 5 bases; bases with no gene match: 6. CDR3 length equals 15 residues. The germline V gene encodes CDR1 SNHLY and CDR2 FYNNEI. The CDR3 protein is CASSREGQGNQPQHF. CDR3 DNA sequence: TGTGCCAGCAGTCGAGAAGGACAGGGGAATCAGCCCCAGCATTTT.

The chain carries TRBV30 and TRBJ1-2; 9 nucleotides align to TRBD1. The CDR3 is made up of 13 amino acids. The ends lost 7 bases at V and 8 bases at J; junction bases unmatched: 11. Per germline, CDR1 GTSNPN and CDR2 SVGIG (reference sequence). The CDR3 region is CASRQGDLGGYTF. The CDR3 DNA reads TGTGCCTCGCGACAGGGGGATTTGGGAGGCTACACCTTC.

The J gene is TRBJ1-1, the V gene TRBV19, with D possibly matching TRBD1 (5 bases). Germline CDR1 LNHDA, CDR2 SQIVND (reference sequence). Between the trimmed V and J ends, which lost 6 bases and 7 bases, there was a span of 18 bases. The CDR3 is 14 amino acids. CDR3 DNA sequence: TGTGCCAGTAGGACCTTCGGGACTGCGGGTGAAGCTTTCTTT. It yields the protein CASRTFGTAGEAFF.

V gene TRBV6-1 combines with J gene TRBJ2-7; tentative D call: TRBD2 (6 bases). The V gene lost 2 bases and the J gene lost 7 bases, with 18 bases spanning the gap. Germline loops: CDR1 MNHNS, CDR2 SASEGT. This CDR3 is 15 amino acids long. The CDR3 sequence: CASSELRRGTGEQYF. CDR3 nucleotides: TGTGCCAGCAGTGAATTAAGACGGGGGACTGGGGAGCAGTACTTC.

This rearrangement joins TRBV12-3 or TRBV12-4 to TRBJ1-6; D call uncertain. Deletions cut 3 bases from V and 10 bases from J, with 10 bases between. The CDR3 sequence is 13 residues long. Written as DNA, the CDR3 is TGTGCCAGCAGTTTCGAGGGTTTGTCACCCCTCCACTTT. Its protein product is CASSFEGLSPLHF.

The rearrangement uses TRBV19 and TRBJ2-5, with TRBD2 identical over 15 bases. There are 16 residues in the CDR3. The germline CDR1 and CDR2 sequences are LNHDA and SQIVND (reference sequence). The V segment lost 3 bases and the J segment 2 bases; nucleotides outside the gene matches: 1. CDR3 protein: CASSMGTSGGQETQYF. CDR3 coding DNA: TGTGCCAGTAGTATGGGGACTAGCGGGGGGCAAGAGACCCAGTACTTC.

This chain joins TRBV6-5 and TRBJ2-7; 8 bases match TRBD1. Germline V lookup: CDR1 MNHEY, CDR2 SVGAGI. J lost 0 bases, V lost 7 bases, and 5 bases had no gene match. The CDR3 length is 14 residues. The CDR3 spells CASTPGTGSYEQYF. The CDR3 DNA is TGTGCCAGCACCCCCGGGACAGGCTCCTACGAGCAGTACTTC.

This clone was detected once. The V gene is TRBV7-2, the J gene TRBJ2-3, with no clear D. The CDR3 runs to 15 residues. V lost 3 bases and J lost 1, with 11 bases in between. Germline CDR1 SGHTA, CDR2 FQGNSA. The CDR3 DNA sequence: TGTGCCAGCAGCTTTCAGCCAGGAGGCACAGATACGCAGTATTTT. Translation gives CASSFQPGGTDTQYF.

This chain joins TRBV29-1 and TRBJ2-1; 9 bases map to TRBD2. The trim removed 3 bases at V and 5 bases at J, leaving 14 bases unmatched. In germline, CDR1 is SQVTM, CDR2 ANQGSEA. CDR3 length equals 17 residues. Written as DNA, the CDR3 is TGCAGCGTTGAGCTAACAAGCGGGGGGCCAGGGAACAATGAGCAGTTCTTC. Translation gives CSVELTSGGPGNNEQFF.

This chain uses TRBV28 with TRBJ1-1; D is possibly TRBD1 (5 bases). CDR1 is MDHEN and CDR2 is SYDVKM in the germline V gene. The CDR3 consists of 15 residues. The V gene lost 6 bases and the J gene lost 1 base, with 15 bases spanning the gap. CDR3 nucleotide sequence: TGTGCCAGCAGCCAGGGTCCCGCACCGAACACTGAAGCTTTCTTT. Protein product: CASSQGPAPNTEAFF.

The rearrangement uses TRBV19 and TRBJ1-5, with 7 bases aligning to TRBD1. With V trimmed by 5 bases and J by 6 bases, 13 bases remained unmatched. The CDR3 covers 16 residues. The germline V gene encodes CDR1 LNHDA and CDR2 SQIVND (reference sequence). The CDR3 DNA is TGTGCCAGTAGTCCCAACCCACGGACAGGTTTTCAGCCCCAGCATTTT. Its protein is CASSPNPRTGFQPQHF.

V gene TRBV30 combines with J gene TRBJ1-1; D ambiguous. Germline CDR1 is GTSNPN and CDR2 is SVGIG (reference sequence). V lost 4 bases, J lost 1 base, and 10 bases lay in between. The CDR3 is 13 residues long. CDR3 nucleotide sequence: TGTGCCTGGACCGCCGGCCAGAACACTGAAGCTTTCTTT. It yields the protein CAWTAGQNTEAFF.

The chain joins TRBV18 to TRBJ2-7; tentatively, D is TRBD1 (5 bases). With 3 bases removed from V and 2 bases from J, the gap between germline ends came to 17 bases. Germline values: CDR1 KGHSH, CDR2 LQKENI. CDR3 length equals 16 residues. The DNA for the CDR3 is TGTGCCAGCTCACCCAGCCGTGGGGCAGGAGCCTACGAGCAGTACTTC. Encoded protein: CASSPSRGAGAYEQYF.

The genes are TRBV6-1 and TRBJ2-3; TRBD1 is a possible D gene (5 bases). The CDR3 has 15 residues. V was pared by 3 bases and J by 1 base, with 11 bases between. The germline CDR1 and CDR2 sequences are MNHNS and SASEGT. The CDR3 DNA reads TGTGCCAGCAGTGATCAGGGAACTCGCACAGATACGCAGTATTTT. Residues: CASSDQGTRTDTQYF.

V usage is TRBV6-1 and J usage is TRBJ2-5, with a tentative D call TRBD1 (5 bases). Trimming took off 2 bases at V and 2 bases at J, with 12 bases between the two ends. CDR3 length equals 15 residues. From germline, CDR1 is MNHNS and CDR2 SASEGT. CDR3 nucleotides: TGTGCCAGCAGTGAAATAGGACACGAACAAGAGACCCAGTACTTC. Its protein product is CASSEIGHEQETQYF.

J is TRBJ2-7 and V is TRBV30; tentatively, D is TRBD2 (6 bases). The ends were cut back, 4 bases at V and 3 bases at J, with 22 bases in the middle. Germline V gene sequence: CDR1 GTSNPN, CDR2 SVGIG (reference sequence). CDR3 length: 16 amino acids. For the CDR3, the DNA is TGTGCCTGGACAGAAAGGGGACTTCAGCTCGGCTACGAGCAGTACTTC. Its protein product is CAWTERGLQLGYEQYF.